A single count supports the clone carrying this T cell receptor beta chain. Its antigen is not known. The sample comes from a study of cytomegalovirus exposure and HLA in healthy donors. Whole-study findings and limits: Investigators reported approximately 150 TCR beta chains as tied to cytomegalovirus.

In the PCR, 60 Vbeta and 13 Jbeta primers were used. Clones were sequenced by immunoSEQ multiplex PCR, and TCRdb holds only the in-frame ones, with some missing. Of under 200,000 clones listed, around 76% were seen once; the top ten hold about 2.1%. CDR1 and CDR2 from the germline V gene are LNHNV and YYDKDF (reference sequence). The CDR3 contains 12 residues. The V end lost 5 bases, the J end lost 7 bases, and 8 bases lay between the germline ends. Sample: PBMCs. This chain joins TRBV15 and TRBJ1-4; D gene ambiguous. The TCR was taken from a woman younger than 45 in good health and CMV-seropositive. The CDR3 region is CATSRGGEKLFF. The CDR3, as DNA: TGTGCCACCAGCCGGGGAGGTGAAAAACTGTTTTTT.